The TCR beta chain described here comes from a study of cytomegalovirus exposure and HLA in healthy donors. The table came from immunoSEQ multiplex PCR; TCRdb's copy has only in-frame clones and leaves some out. The sample consists of 200,000 to 300,000 clones, 70% to 90% of them appearing once. As to this clone: Its cognate antigen is unknown.

Study-level results: Subsequent analysis revealed that first-cohort TCR clusters tended to co-occur in the roughly 120 validation repertoires. 150 to 200 TCR beta chains were listed as cytomegalovirus-associated.

V dropped 0 bases and J dropped 1 base, with 10 bases sitting between them. The CDR3 extends over 16 amino acids. The V gene's germline CDR1 is SGHRS and CDR2 YFSETQ. It was the approximately 110-subject validation cohort, separate from the approximately 700-subject first cohort, to which the donors belonged. The sequence came from a woman younger than 45 in good health and CMV-seropositive. The V gene is TRBV5-1, the J gene TRBJ2-2, with a weak D call TRBD1 (5 bases). The specimen was PBMCs. CDR3 loop: CASSLGGRVNTGELFF. CDR3 bases: TGCGCCAGCAGCTTGGGGGGCAGGGTGAACACCGGGGAGCTGTTTTTT.